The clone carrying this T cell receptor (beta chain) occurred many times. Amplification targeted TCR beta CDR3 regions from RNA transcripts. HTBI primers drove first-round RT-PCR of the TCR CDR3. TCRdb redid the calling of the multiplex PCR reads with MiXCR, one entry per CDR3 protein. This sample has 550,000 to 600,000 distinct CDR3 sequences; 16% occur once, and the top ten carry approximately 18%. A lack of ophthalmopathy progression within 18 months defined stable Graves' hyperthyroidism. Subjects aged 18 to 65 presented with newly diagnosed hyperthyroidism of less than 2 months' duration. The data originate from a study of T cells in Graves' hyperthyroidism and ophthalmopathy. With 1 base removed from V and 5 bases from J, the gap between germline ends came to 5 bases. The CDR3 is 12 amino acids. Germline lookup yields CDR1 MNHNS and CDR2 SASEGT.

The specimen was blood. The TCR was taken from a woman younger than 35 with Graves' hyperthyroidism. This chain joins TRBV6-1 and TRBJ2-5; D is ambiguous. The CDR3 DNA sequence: TGTGCCAGCAGTGAAGTAGGGGAGACCCAGTACTTC. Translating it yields CASSEVGETQYF.